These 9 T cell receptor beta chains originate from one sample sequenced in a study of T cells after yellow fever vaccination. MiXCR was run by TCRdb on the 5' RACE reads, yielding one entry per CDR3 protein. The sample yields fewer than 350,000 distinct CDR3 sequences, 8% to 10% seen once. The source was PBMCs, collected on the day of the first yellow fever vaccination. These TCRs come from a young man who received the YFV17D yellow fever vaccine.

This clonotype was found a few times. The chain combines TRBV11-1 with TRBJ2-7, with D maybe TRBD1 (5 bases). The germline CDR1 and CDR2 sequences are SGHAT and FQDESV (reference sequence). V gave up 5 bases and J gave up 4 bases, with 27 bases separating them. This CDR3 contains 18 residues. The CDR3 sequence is CASSLFPLIRQGRYEQYF. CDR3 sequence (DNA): TGTGCCAGCAGCCTTTTTCCCCTTATCCGTCAGGGCCGATACGAGCAGTACTTC.

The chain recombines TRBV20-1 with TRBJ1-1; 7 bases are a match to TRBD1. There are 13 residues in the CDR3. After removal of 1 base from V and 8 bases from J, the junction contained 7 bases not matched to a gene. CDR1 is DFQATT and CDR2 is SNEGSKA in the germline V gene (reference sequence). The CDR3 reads CSARVGGGQEAFF. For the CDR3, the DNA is TGCAGTGCTAGAGTCGGAGGGGGACAGGAAGCTTTCTTT.

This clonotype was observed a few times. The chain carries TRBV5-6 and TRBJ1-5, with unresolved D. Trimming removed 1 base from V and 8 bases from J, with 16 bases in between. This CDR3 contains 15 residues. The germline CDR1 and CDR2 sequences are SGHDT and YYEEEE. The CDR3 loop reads CASSLHTTLGEPQHF. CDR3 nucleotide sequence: TGTGCCAGCAGCTTGCATACAACCCTCGGGGAGCCCCAGCATTTT.

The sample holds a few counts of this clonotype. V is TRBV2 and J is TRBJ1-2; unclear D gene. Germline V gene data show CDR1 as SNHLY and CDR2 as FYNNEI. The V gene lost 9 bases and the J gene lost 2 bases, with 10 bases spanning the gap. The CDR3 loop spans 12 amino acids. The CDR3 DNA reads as TGTGCCAGTAGGACGGAGAACTATGGCTACACCTTC. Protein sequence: CASRTENYGYTF.

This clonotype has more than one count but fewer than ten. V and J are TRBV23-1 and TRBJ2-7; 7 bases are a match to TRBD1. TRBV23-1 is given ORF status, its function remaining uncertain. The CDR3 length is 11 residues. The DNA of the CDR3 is TGCGCCAGCAGTCAAGAGACAGGGCGGGACGTC. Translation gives CASSQETGRDV.

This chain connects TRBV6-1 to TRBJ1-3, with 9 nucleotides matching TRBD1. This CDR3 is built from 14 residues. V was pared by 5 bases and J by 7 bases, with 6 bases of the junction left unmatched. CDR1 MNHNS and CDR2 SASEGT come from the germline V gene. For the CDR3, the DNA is TGTGCCAGCAGTCGGACAGGGGCTGAGAACACCATATATTTT. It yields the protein CASSRTGAENTIYF.

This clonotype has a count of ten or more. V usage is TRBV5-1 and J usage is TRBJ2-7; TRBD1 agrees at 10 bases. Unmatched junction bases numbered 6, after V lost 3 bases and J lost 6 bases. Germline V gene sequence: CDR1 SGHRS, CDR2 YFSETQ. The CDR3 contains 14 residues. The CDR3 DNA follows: TGCGCCAGCAGCTCATCCGGGACAGGGGCCGAGCAGTACGTC. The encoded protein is CASSSSGTGAEQYV.

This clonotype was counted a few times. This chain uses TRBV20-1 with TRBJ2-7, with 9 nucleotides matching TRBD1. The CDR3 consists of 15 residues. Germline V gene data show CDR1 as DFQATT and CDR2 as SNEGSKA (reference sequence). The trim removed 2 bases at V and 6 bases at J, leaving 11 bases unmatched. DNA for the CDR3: TGCAGTGCTAGAATTCCGGGACAGGGTTACCGCGAGCAGTACGTC. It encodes CSARIPGQGYREQYV.

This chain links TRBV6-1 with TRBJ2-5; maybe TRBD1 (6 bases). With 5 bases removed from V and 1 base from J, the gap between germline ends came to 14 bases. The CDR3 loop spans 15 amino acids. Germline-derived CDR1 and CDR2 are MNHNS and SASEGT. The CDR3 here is CASSPSGTLQETQYF. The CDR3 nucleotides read TGTGCCAGCAGTCCTAGTGGGACACTCCAAGAGACCCAGTACTTC.